This TCR beta chain emerged from a study of T-cell memory formation after mild COVID-19. Study conclusions and caveats: Later expanders leaned CD4+, whereas day 15 to 85 contracting clones were balanced CD4/CD8.

As concerns this clonotype: The antigen is unknown.

CDR1 is MGHDK and CDR2 is SYGVNS in the germline V gene. CDR3 length equals 15 residues. J lost 2 bases, V lost 4 bases, and 3 bases had no gene match. TCRdb reanalysed the 5' RACE reads using MiXCR and keeps one entry per CDR3 protein. The sample consists of 350,000 to 500,000 distinct CDR3 sequences, about 25% of them appearing once. The TCR was taken from an adult woman who had mild COVID-19 (a few samples of this study predate the infection). Cell type and time point are not known. Sequencing used PBMCs or a T cell subset sorted from them (not recorded which). The chain couples TRBV25-1 to TRBJ2-1; 9 bases map to TRBD2. CDR3 nucleotide sequence: TGTGCCAGCAGTGGGGCGGGGGGGCCCTACAATGAGCAGTTCTTC. This encodes CASSGAGGPYNEQFF. Full variable domain (rest looked up from reference TRBV25-1 and TRBJ2-1): EADIYQTPRYLVIGTGKKITLECSQTMGHDKMYWYQQDPGMELHLIHYSYGVNSTEKGDLSSESTVSRIRTEHFPLTLESARPSHTSQYLCASSGAGGPYNEQFFGPGTRLTVL.